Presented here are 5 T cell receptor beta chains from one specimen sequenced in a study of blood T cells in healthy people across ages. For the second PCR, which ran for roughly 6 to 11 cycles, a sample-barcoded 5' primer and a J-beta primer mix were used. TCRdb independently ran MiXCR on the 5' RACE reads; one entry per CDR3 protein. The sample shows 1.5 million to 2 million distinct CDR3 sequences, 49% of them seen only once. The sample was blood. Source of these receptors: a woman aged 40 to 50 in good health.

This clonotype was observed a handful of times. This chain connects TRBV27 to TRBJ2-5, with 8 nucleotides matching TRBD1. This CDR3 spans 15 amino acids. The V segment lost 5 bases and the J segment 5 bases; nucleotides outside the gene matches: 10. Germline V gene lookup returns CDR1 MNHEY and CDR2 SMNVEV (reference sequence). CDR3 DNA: TGTGCCAGCAGTACTAGGAGGGCAGGGGGCGAGACCCAGTACTTC. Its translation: CASSTRRAGGETQYF.

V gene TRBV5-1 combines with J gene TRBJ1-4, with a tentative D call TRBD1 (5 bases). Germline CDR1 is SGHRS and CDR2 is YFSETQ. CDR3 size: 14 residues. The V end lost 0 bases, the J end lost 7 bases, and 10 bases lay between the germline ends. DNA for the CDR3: TGCGCCAGCAGCTTGGCGCCAGGGCGTGAAAAACTGTTTTTT. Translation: CASSLAPGREKLFF.

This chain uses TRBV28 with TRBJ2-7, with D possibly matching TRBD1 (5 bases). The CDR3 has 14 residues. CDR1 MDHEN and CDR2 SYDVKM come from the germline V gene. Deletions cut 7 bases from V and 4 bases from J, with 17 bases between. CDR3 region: CASTPGSVRYEQYF. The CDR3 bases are TGTGCCAGCACCCCAGGGTCGGTGCGGTACGAGCAGTACTTC.

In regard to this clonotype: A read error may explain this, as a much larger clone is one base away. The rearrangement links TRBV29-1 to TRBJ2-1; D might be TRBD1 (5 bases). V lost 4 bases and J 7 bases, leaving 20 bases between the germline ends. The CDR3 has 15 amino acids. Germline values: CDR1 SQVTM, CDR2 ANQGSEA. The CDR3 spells CSVGGPGGSGNEQFF. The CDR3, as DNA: TGCAGCGTTGGAGGACCGGGCGGATCAGGGAATGAGCAGTTCTTC.

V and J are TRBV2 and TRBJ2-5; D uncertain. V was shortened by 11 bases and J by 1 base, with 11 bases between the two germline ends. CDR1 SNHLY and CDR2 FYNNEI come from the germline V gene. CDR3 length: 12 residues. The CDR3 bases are TGTGCCGGCAAACCGGGCCAAGAGACCCAGTACTTC. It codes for CAGKPGQETQYF.